This T cell receptor (beta chain) was sequenced in a study of blood T cell repertoires in COVID-19 (dated by TCRdb to between 2020 and 2021). General notes on the study: The collaborator samples originated in the United States, Italy and Spain and spanned the acute and convalescent phases of COVID-19. The prospective study material was composed of cDNA or gDNA derived from T cells, B-cell-depleted T cells, or PBMCs. Subjects who had been exposed to COVID-19, were actively infected with it, or had recovered from it provided the deeply sampled blood TCRbeta repertoires that made up the dataset. The repertoires were released in a freely available public database intended as a resource for research on the immune response to SARS-CoV-2. Samples were obtained from the ongoing ImmuneRACE study (first 160 participants) and from roughly 1,300 subjects provided by 6 global collaborators. The sample metadata nearly always contained a de-identified subject ID, COVID-19 status, age in years and sex. Where HLA class I and class II types were available, the types were taken from metadata supplied by the sample provider, not from assay-based typing.

Whole blood was collected in K2EDTA tubes by collaborating institutions according to the institutions' own protocols. For TCRbeta analysis, collaborator samples were shipped as frozen whole blood, as isolated PBMCs, or as DNA extracted from either sample type. V is shortened by 2 bases, J by 5 bases, and the region joining them spans 17 bases. Counted from cysteine to phenylalanine, this CDR3 has 16 amino acids. Only CDR3 DNA is held: 48 bases, read in frame from base 1. For CDR1 and CDR2, the germline V gene lists KGHDR and SFDVKD. Results the study describes overall, beyond this receptor: Clinical and demographic metadata were provided uncurated, with the amount varying by source and participant.

The immunoSEQ Assay, a bias-controlled multiplex PCR, was used to amplify TCRbeta CDR3 regions from genomic DNA. In the authors' own workflow: Nucleated cell counts per sample were estimated from amplification of reference gene primers within the assay. Sequence reads were collapsed and filtered to measure the absolute abundance of every unique TCRbeta CDR3 rearrangement. For each sample, productive Simpson clonality was calculated by taking the square root of Simpson's diversity index across productive rearrangements. Not all clones reach the TCRdb copy of this immuneACCESS table, which keeps in-frame sequences only. Checked studies attribute under half of the gap to unresolved V genes and leave the rest unexplained. V and J calls and clone size are given by that table; D and trimming were obtained from the DNA. Within this sample are 30,000 to 35,000 clones, with over 85% of them counted one time only. Clones ranked in the top ten supply less than 5.5% of the sample.

Regarding this clone: This clone's antigen is unknown. Nothing much larger sits one base from this clone, and base qualities are not available.

Recombination linked TRBV24-1 to TRBJ1-1, and the D gene may be TRBD1, 6 bases matching. This clonotype was sampled from a human donor in a cohort sampled during active COVID-19. The specimen sequenced was peripheral blood. The DNA sequence reads TGTGCCACCAGTGATTCGGGCAGGGGCTTGGGGACTGAAGCTTTCTTT. Translated, it gives CATSDSGRGLGTEAFF.